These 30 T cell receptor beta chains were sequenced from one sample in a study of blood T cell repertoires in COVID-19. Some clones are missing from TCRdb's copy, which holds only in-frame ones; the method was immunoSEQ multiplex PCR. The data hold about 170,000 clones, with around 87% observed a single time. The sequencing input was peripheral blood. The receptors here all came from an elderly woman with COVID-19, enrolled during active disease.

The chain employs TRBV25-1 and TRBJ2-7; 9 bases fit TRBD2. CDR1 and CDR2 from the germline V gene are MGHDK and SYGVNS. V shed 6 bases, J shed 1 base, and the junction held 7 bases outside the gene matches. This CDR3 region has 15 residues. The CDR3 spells CASRYSGSPSYEQYF. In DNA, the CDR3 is TGTGCCAGCAGGTATAGCGGGAGTCCGTCCTACGAGCAGTACTTC.

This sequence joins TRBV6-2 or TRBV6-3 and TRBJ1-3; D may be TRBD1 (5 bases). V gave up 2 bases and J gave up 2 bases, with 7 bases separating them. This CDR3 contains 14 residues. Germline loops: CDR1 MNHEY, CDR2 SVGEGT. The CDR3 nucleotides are TGTGCCAGCAGTTACCGGACAACTGGAAACACCATATATTTT. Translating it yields CASSYRTTGNTIYF.

In DNA, the CDR3 is TGTGCCAGCGAGGCGGGAGGGCCTGGTGAGCAGTTCTTC. It specifies CASEAGGPGEQFF. V gene TRBV27 combines with J gene TRBJ2-1; 9 nucleotides line up with TRBD2. The CDR3 is made up of 13 amino acids. Trimming cost V 8 bases and J 9 bases; bases outside gene matches: 8. CDR1 is MNHEY and CDR2 is SMNVEV in the germline V gene (reference sequence).

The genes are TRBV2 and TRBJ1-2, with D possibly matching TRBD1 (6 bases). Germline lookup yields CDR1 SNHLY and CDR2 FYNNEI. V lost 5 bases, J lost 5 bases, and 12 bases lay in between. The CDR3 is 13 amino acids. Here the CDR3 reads CASSWTELYGYTF. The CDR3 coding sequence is TGTGCCAGCAGTTGGACAGAGCTTTATGGCTACACCTTC. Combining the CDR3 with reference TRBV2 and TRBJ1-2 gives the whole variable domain EPEVTQTPSHQVTQMGQEVILRCVPISNHLYFYWYRQILGQKVEFLVSFYNNEISEKSEIFDDQFSVERPDGSNFTLKIRSTKLEDSAMYFCASSWTELYGYTFGSGTRLTVV.

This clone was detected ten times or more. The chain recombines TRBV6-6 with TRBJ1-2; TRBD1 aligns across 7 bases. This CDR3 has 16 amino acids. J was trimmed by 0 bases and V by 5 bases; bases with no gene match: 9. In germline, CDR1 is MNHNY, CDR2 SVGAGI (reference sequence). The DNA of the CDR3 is TGTGCCAGCAGTCGAACAGGGGCCATAGCTAACTATGGCTACACCTTC. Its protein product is CASSRTGAIANYGYTF.

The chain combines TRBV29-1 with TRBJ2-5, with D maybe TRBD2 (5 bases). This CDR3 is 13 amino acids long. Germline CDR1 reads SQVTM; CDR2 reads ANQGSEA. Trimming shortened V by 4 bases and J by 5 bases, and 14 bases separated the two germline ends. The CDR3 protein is CSVGWPGGETQYF. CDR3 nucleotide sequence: TGCAGCGTTGGGTGGCCCGGCGGGGAGACCCAGTACTTC.

CDR3 sequence (DNA): TGTGCCAGTAGTACCCCATACACCGGGGAGCTGTTTTTT. It codes for CASSTPYTGELFF. The V gene is TRBV19, the J gene TRBJ2-2; D unclear. The CDR3 has 13 residues. Between the trimmed V and J ends, which lost 4 bases and 3 bases, there was a span of 6 bases. Germline CDR1 LNHDA, CDR2 SQIVND (reference sequence).

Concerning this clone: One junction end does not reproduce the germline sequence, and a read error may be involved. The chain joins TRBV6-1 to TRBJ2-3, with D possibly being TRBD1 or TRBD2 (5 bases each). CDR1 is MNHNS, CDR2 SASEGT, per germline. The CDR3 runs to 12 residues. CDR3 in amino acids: CASGEGPDTQYF. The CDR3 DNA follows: TGTGCCAGCGGTGAGGGGCCGGATACGCAGTATTTT.

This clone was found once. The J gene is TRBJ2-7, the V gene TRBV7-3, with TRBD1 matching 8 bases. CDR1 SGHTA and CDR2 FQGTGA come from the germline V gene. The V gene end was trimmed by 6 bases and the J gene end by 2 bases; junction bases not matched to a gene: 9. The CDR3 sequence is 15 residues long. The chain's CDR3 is CASSKFGTGPYEQYF. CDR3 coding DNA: TGTGCCAGCAGTAAATTCGGGACAGGCCCCTACGAGCAGTACTTC.

The CDR3 DNA is TGTGCCAGTAGTAACCGCAGGGTTTTAAGCTCTGGGGCCAACGTCCTGACTTTC. As protein: CASSNRRVLSSGANVLTF. The chain couples TRBV19 to TRBJ2-6; the D gene is possibly TRBD1 (5 bases). The CDR3 covers 18 residues. CDR1 and CDR2 (germline): LNHDA, SQIVND (reference sequence). V lost 4 bases, J lost 0 bases, and 16 bases lay in between.

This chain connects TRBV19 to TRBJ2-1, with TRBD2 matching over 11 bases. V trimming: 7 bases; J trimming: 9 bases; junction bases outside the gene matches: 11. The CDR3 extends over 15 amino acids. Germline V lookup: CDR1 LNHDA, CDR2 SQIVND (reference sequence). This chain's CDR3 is CASTPGSGRASEQFF. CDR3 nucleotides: TGTGCCAGTACCCCAGGTAGCGGGAGGGCCAGTGAGCAGTTCTTC.

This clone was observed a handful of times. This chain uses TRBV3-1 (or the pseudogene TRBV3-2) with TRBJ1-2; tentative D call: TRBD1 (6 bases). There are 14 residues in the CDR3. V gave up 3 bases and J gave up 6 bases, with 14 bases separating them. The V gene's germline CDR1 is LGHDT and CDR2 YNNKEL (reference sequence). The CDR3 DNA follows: TGTGCCAGCAGCCAGGACGGACAGTTAAATGGCTACACCTTC. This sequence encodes CASSQDGQLNGYTF.

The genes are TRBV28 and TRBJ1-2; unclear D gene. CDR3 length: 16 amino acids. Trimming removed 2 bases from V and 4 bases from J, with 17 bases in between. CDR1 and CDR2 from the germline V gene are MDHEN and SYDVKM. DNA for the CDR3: TGTGCCAGCAGTTTAAGTGCGGCCGACGGTGGCTATGGCTACACCTTC. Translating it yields CASSLSAADGGYGYTF.

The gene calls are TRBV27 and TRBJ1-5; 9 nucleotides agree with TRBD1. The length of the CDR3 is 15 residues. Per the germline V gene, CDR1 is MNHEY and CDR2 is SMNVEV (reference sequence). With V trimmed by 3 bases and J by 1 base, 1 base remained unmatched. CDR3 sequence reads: CASSFGQGSNQPQHF. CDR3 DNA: TGTGCCAGCAGTTTTGGACAGGGGAGCAATCAGCCCCAGCATTTT.

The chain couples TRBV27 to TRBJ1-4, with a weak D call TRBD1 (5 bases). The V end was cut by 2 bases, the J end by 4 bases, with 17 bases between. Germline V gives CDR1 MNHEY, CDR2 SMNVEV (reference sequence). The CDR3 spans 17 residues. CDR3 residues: CASSLGWIGTRNEKLFF. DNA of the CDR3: TGTGCCAGCAGTTTAGGGTGGATAGGGACTCGTAATGAAAAACTGTTTTTT.

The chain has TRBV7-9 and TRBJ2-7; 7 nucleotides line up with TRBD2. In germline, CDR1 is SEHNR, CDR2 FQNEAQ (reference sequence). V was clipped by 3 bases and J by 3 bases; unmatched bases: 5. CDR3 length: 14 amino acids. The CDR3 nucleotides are TGTGCCAGCAGCTTGGCGGGGGTAAGCTACGAGCAGTACTTC. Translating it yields CASSLAGVSYEQYF.

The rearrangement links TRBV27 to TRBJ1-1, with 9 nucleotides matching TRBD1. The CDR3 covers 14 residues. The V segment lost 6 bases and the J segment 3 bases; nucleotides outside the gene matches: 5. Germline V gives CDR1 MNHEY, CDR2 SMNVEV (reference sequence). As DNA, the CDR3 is TGTGCCAGCAGCACAACAGGGGGCCACACTGAAGCTTTCTTT. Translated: CASSTTGGHTEAFF.

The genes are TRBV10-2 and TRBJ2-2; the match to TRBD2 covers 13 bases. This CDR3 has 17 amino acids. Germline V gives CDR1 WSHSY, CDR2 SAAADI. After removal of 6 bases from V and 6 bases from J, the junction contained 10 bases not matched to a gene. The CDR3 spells CASRLAGGPAASGELFF. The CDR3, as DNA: TGCGCCAGCAGACTAGCGGGAGGGCCTGCGGCGTCCGGGGAGCTGTTTTTT.

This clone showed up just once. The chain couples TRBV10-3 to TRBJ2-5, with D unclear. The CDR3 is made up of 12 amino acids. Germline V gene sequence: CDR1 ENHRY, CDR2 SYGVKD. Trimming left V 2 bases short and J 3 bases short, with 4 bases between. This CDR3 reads CAISEPKETQYF. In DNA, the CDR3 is TGTGCCATCAGTGAGCCCAAAGAGACCCAGTACTTC.

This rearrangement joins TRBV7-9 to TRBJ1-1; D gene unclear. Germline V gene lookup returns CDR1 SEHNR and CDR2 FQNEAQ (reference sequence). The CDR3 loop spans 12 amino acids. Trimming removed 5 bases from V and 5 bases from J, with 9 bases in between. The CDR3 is CASSRGRTEAFF. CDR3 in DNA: TGTGCCAGCAGCCGTGGGAGAACTGAAGCTTTCTTT. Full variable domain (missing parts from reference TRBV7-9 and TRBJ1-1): DTGVSQNPRHKITKRGQNVTFRCDPISEHNRLYWYRQTLGQGPEFLTYFQNEAQLEKSRLLSDRFSAERPKGSFSTLEIQRTEQGDSAMYLCASSRGRTEAFFGQGTRLTVV.

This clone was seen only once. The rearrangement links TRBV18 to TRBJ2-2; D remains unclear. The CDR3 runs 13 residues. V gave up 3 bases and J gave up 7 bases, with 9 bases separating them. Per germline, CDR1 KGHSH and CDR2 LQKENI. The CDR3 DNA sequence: TGTGCCAGCTCACCGCGATATCTCGGGGAGCTGTTTTTT. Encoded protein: CASSPRYLGELFF.

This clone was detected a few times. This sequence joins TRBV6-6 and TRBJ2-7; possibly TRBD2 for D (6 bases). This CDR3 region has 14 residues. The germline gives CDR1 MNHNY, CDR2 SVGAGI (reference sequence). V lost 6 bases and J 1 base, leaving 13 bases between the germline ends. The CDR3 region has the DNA TGTGCCAGCAGCTTCAGCGGGTTTTCCTACGAGCAGTACTTC. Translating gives CASSFSGFSYEQYF.

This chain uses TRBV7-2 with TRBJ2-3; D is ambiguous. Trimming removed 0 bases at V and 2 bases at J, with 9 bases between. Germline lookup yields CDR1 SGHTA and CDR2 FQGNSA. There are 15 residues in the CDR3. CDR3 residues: CASSLALSSTDTQYF. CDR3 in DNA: TGTGCCAGCAGCTTAGCCCTAAGTTCCACAGATACGCAGTATTTT.

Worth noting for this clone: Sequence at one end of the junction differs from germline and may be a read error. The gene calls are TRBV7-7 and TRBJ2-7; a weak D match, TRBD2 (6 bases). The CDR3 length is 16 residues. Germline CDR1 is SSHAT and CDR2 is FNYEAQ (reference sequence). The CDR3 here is CASSPTWGASAYEQYF. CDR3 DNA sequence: TGTGCTAGCAGCCCAACCTGGGGTGCTAGCGCGTACGAGCAGTACTTC.

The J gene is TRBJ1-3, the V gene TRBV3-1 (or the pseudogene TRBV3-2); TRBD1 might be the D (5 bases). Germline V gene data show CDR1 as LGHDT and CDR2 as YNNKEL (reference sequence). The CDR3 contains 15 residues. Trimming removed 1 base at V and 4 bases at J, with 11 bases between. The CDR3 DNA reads TGTGCCAGCAGCCAAGTGGCCAGGGCAGGAAACACCATATATTTT. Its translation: CASSQVARAGNTIYF.

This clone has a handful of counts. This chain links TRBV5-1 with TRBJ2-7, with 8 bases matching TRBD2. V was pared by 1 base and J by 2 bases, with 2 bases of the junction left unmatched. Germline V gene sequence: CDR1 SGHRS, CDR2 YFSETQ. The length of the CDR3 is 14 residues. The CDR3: CASSLNSGTYEQYF. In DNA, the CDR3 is TGCGCCAGCAGCTTGAATAGCGGGACCTACGAGCAGTACTTC.

The CDR3 protein is CASRPTGLATGELFF. CDR3 DNA: TGTGCCAGCAGACCTACAGGTCTTGCCACCGGGGAGCTGTTTTTT. The V gene is TRBV7-2, the J gene TRBJ2-2, with a weak D call TRBD1 (5 bases). CDR1 and CDR2 (germline): SGHTA, FQGNSA. CDR3 size: 15 residues. With 6 bases removed from V and 4 bases from J, the gap between germline ends came to 15 bases.

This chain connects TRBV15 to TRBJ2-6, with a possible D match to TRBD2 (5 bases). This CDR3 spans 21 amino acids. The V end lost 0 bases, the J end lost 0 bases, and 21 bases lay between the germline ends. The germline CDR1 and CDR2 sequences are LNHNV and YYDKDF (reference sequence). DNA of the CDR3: TGTGCCACCAGCAGAGATTTTCATCGGTTGGGTGAGGGCTCTGGGGCCAACGTCCTGACTTTC. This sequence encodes CATSRDFHRLGEGSGANVLTF.

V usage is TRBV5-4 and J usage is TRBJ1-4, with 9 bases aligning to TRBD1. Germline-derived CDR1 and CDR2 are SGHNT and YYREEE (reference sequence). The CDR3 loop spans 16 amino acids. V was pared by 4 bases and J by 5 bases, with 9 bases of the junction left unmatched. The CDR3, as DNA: TGTGCCAGCAGCCCGGCAACCGGGACAGGGAATGAAAAACTGTTTTTT. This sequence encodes CASSPATGTGNEKLFF.

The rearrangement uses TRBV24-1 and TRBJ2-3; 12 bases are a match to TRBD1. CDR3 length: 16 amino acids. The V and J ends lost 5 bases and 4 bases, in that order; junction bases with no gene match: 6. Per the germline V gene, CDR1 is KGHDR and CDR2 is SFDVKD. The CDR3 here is CATSARDRGLADTQYF. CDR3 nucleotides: TGTGCCACCAGTGCCCGGGACAGGGGGCTCGCAGATACGCAGTATTTT.